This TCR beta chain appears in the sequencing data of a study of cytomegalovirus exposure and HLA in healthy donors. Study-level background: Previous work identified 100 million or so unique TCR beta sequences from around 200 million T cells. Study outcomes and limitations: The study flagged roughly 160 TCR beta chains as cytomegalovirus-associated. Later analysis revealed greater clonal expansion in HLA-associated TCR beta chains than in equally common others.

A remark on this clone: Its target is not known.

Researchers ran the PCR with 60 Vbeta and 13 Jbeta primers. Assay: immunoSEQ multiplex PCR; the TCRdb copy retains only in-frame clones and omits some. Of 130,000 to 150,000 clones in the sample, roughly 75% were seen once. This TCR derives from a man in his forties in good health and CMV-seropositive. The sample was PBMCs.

CDR3 loop: CASSTGSSYEQYF. The CDR3 DNA follows: TGTGCCAGCAGCACCGGGTCCTCCTACGAGCAGTACTTC. The chain is built from TRBV6-1 and TRBJ2-7; D uncertain. The CDR3 runs 13 residues. V lost 6 bases, J lost 0 bases, and 9 bases lay in between. The germline V gene encodes CDR1 MNHNS and CDR2 SASEGT.